This TCR beta chain was observed in a study of T cell responses to AZD1222 COVID-19 vaccine. Profiled with immunoSEQ multiplex PCR; TCRdb holds only in-frame clones, not every one. The sample shows over 100,000 clones, about nine tenths of them seen only once. This CDR3 has 14 amino acids. V lost 9 bases and J lost 6; bases outside the gene matches: 11. Germline V lookup: CDR1 MDHEN, CDR2 SYDVKM. The sample consisted of peripheral blood, taken on day 0 of AZD1222 vaccination. The V gene is TRBV28, the J gene TRBJ2-7; TRBD1 matches at 10 bases. The sequence derives from an adult in good health. CDR3 protein: CASSAGTGAIEQYF. CDR3 DNA sequence: TGTGCCAGTAGTGCCGGGACAGGGGCGATCGAGCAGTACTTC.